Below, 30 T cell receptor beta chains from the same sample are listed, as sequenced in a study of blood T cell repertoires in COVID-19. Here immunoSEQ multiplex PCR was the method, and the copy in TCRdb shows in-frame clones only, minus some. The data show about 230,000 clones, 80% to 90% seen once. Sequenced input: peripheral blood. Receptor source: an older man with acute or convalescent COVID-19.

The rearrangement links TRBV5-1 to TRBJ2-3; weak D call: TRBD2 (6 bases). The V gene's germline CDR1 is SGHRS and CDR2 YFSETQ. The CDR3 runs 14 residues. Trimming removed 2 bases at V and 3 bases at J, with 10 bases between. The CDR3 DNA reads TGCGCCAGCAGCTTTGGGCTAGCGACAGATACGCAGTATTTT. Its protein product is CASSFGLATDTQYF.

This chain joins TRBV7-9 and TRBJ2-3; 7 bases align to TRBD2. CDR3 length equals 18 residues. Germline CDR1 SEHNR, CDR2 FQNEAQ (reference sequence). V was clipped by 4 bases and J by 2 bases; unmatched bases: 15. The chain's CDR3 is CASSSYLGLLADTDTQYF. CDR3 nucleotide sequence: TGTGCCAGCAGCTCTTACTTGGGCCTTCTAGCGGACACAGATACGCAGTATTTT.

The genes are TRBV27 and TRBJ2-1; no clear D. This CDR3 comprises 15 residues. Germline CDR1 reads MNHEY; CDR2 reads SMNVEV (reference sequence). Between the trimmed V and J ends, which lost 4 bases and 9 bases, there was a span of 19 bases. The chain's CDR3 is CASSSNTVVSTEQFF. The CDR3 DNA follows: TGTGCCAGCAGTTCGAATACAGTAGTTAGTACTGAGCAGTTCTTC.

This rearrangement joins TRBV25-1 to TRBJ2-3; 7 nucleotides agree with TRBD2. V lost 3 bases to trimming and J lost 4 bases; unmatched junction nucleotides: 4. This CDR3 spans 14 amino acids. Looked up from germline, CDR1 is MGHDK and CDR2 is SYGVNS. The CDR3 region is CASSDAGAADTQYF. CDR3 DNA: TGTGCCAGCAGTGACGCGGGAGCTGCAGATACGCAGTATTTT.

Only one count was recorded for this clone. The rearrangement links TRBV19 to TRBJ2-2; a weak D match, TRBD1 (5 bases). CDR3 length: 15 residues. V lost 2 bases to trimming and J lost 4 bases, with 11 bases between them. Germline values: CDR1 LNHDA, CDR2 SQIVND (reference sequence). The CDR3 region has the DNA TGTGCCAGTAGTATACCAGGGCGCGCCACCGGGGAGCTGTTTTTT. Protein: CASSIPGRATGELFF. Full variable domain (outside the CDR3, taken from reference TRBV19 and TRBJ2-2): DGGITQSPKYLFRKEGQNVTLSCEQNLNHDAMYWYRQDPGQGLRLIYYSQIVNDFQKGDIAEGYSVSREKKESFPLTVTSAQKNPTAFYLCASSIPGRATGELFFGEGSRLTVL.

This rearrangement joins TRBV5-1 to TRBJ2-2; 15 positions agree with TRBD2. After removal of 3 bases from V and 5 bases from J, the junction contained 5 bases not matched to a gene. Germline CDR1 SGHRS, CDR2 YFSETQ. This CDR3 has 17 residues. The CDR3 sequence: CASSWGLAGGWTGELFF. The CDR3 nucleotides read TGCGCCAGCAGCTGGGGACTAGCGGGGGGCTGGACCGGGGAGCTGTTTTTT.

The CDR3 DNA is TGTGCCAGTAGTATAGGGGACAGGGTTACCGGGGAGCTGTTTTTT. Protein sequence: CASSIGDRVTGELFF. The chain couples TRBV19 to TRBJ2-2; 9 positions agree with TRBD1. The V gene end was trimmed by 1 base and the J gene end by 5 bases; junction bases not matched to a gene: 2. Germline V gene lookup returns CDR1 LNHDA and CDR2 SQIVND (reference sequence). The CDR3 sequence is 15 residues long.

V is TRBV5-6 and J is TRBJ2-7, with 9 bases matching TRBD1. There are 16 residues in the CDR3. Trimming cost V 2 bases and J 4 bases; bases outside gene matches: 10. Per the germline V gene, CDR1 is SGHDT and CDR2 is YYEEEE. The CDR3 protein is CASSLGPGQGLYEQYF. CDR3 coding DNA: TGTGCCAGCAGCTTAGGGCCGGGACAGGGTCTATACGAGCAGTACTTC.

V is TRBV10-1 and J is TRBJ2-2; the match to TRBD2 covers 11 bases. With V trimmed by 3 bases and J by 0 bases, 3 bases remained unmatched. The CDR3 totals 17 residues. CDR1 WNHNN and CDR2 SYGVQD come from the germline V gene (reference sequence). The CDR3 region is CASSDLAGGTNTGELFF. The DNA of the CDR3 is TGCGCCAGCAGTGACCTAGCGGGAGGCACGAACACCGGGGAGCTGTTTTTT.

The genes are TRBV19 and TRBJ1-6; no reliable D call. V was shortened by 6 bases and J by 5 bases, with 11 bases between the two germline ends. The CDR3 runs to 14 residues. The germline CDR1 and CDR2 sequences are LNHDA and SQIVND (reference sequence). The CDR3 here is CASRRQENNSPLHF. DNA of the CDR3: TGTGCCAGTAGGCGTCAGGAAAATAATTCACCCCTCCACTTT. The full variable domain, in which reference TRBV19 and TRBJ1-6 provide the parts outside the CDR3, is DGGITQSPKYLFRKEGQNVTLSCEQNLNHDAMYWYRQDPGQGLRLIYYSQIVNDFQKGDIAEGYSVSREKKESFPLTVTSAQKNPTAFYLCASRRQENNSPLHFGNGTRLTVT.

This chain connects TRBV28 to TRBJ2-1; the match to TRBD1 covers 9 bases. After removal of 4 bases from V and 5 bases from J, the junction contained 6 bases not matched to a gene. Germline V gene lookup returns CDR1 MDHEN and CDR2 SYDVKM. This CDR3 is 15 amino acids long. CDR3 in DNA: TGTGCCAGCAGTTACAGGGGGCGGTCAAACAATGAGCAGTTCTTC. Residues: CASSYRGRSNNEQFF.

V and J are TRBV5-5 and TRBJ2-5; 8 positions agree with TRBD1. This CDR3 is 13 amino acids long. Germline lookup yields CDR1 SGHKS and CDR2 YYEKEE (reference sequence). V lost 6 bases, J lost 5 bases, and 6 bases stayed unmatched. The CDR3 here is CASTQGAEETQYF. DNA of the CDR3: TGTGCCAGCACGCAGGGGGCAGAGGAGACCCAGTACTTC.

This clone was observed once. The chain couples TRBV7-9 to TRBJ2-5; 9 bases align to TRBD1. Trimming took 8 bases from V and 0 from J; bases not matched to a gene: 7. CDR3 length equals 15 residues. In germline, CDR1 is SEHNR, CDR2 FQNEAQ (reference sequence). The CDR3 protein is CASGRQGVYQETQYF. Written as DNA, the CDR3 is TGTGCCAGCGGCAGACAGGGGGTTTACCAAGAGACCCAGTACTTC. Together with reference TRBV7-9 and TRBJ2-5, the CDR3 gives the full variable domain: DTGVSQNPRHKITKRGQNVTFRCDPISEHNRLYWYRQTLGQGPEFLTYFQNEAQLEKSRLLSDRFSAERPKGSFSTLEIQRTEQGDSAMYLCASGRQGVYQETQYFGPGTRLLVL.

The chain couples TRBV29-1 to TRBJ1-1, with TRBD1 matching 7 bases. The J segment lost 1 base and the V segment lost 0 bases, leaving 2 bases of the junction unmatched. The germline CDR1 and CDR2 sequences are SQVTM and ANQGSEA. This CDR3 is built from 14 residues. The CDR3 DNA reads TGCAGCGTTGAAGACGACAGGGAGAACACTGAAGCTTTCTTT. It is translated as CSVEDDRENTEAFF.

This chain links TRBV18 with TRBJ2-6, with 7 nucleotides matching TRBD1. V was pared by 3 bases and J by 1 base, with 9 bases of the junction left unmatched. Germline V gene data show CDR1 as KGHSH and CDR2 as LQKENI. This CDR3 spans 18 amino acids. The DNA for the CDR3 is TGTGCCAGCTCACCGACAGGGTTACGGACTTCTGGGGCCAACGTCCTGACTTTC. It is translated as CASSPTGLRTSGANVLTF.

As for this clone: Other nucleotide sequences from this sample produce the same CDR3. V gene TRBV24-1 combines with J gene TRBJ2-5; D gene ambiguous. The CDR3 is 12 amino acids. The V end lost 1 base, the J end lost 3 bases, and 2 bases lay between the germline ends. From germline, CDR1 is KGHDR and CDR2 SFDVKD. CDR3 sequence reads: CATSDFEETQYF. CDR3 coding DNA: TGTGCCACCAGTGATTTCGAAGAGACCCAGTACTTC.

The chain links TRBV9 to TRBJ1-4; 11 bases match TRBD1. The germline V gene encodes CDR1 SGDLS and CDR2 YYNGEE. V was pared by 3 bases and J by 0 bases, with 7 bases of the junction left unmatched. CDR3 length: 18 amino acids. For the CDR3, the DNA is TGTGCCAGCAGCGCAGGACAGGGGGCGAGTTCAACTAATGAAAAACTGTTTTTT. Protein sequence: CASSAGQGASSTNEKLFF.

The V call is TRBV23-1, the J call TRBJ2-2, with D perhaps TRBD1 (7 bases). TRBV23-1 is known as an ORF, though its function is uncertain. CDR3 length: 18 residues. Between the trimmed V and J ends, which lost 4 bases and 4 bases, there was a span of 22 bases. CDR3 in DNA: TGCGCCAGCAGTCTCCCTCAGGGGGACTGGTGCGGCACCGGGGAGCTGTTTTTT. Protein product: CASSLPQGDWCGTGELFF.

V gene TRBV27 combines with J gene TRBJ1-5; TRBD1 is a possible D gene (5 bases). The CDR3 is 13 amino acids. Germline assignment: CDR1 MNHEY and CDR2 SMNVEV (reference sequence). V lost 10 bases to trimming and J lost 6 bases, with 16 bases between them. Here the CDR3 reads CATRGTGRQPQHF. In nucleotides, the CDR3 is TGTGCCACCCGAGGAACAGGTCGTCAGCCCCAGCATTTT.

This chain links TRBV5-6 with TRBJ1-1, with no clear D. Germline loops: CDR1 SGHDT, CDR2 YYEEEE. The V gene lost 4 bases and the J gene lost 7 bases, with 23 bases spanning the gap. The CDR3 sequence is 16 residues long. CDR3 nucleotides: TGTGCCAGCAGCCAGCGAGGGAGGGAAGAGTCGATTGAAGCTTTCTTT. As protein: CASSQRGREESIEAFF.

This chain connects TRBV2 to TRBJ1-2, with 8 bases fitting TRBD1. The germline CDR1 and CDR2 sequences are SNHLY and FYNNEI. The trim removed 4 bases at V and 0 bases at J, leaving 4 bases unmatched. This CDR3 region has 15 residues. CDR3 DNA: TGTGCCAGCAGTGCAGGACAGGGCCCTAACTATGGCTACACCTTC. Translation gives CASSAGQGPNYGYTF.

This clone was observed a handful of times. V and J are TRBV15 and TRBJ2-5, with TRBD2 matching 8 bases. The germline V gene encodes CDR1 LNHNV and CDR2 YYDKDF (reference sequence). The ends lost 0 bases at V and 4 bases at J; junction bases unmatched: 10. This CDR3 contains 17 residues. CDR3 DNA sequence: TGTGCCACCAGCAGAGATCGTGGCGGGGGGAGGGGAGAGACCCAGTACTTC. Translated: CATSRDRGGGRGETQYF.

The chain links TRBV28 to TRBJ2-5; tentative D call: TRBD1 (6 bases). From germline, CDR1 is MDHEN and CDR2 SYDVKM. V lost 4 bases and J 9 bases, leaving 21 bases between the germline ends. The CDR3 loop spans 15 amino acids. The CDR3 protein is CASSSSPVGAEAQYF. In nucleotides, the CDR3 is TGTGCCAGCAGTTCATCCCCGGTGGGGGCTGAGGCCCAGTACTTC.

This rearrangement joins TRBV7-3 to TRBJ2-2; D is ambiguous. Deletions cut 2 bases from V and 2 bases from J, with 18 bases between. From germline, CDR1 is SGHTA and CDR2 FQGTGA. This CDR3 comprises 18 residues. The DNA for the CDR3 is TGTGCCAGCAGCTTATACCCTAGAGATAGCTTAAACACCGGGGAGCTGTTTTTT. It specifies CASSLYPRDSLNTGELFF.

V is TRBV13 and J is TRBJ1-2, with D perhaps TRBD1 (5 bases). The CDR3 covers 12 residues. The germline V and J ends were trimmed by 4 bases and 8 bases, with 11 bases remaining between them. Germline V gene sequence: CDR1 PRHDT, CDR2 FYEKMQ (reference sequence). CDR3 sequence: CASSSKPGGYTF. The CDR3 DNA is TGTGCCAGCAGCTCCAAACCAGGGGGCTACACCTTC.

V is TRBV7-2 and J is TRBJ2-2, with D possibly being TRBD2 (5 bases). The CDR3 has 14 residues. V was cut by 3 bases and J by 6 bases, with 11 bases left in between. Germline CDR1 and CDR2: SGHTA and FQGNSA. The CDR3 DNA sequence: TGTGCCAGCAGCTTCTCCGGGATCCCCGGGGAGCTGTTTTTT. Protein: CASSFSGIPGELFF.

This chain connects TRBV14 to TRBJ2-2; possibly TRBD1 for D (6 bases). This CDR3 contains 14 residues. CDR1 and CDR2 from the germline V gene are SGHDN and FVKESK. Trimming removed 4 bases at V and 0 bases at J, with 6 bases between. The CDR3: CASSRQANTGELFF. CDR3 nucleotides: TGTGCCAGCAGCCGACAGGCGAACACCGGGGAGCTGTTTTTT.

The CDR3 coding sequence is TGTGCCAGCAGCTCCGATACCACATATGGCTACACCTTC. Protein sequence: CASSSDTTYGYTF. The chain uses TRBV28 and TRBJ1-2; no clear D gene. This CDR3 contains 13 residues. V was pared by 6 bases and J by 5 bases, with 13 bases between. From germline, CDR1 is MDHEN and CDR2 SYDVKM.

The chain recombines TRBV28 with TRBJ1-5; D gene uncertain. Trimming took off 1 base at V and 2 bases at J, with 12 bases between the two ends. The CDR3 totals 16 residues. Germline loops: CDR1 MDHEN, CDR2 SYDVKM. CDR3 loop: CASSLFQALGNQPQHF. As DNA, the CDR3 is TGTGCCAGCAGTTTATTCCAGGCCCTGGGCAATCAGCCCCAGCATTTT. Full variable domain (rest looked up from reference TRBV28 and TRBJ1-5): DVKVTQSSRYLVKRTGEKVFLECVQDMDHENMFWYRQDPGLGLRLIYFSYDVKMKEKGDIPEGYSVSREKKERFSLILESASTNQTSMYLCASSLFQALGNQPQHFGDGTRLSIL.

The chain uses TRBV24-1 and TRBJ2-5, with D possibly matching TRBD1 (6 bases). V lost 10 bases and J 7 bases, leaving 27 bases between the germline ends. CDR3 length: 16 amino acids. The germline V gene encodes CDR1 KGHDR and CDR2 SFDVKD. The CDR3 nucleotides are TGTGCCACTTCTACTTCGCCATCCAGGGGTAGTGGGACCCAGTACTTC. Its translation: CATSTSPSRGSGTQYF.